Listed here are 7 T cell receptor beta chains from one sample, sequenced in a study of T cells after yellow fever vaccination. TCRdb redid the calling of the 5' RACE reads with MiXCR, one entry per CDR3 protein. Altogether around 530,000 distinct CDR3 sequences are present, approximately 16% being singletons, with the ten largest covering about 18%. Source: PBMCs, taken around 5 days after the first yellow fever vaccination. All receptors come from a young man who received the YFV17D yellow fever vaccine.

The genes are TRBV4-1 and TRBJ1-3; 7 bases line up with TRBD1. Germline trimming cut 4 bases from V and 4 bases from J; bases unmatched to any gene: 19. Germline V CDR1 and CDR2: MGHRA, YSYEKL. CDR3 length equals 19 residues. The CDR3 nucleotides read TGCGCCAGCAGCCTCGAGAGGGGGCCCGTGGGGGGCGACGGAAACACCATATATTTT. Translation gives CASSLERGPVGGDGNTIYF.

This clonotype was counted only a few times. The chain is built from TRBV7-9 and TRBJ1-2; possible D gene TRBD1, 6 bases. The V gene's germline CDR1 is SEHNR and CDR2 FQNEAQ (reference sequence). The CDR3 sequence is 14 residues long. Trimming cost V 5 bases and J 8 bases, with 18 bases left between them. The CDR3 DNA follows: TGTGCCAGCAGCCCGCTTCAGGGGTCGGGCGGCTACACCTTC. Amino acid sequence: CASSPLQGSGGYTF.

This clonotype has a handful of counts. V gene TRBV28 combines with J gene TRBJ1-3; no definite D call. CDR3 size: 14 residues. CDR1 and CDR2 (germline): MDHEN, SYDVKM. Trimming cost V 5 bases and J 3 bases, with 11 bases left between them. CDR3 DNA sequence: TGTGCCAGCAGTCCTAGGGTGGGTGGAAACACCATATATTTT. Translated, it gives CASSPRVGGNTIYF.

The CDR3 loop is CASSYWGHRRETQYF. Here the CDR3 DNA reads TGTGCCAGCAGTTACTGGGGGCACAGGAGAGAGACCCAGTACTTC. The V and J genes are TRBV6-5 and TRBJ2-5, with D perhaps TRBD1 (6 bases). Germline CDR1 and CDR2: MNHEY and SVGAGI. The CDR3 is 15 residues long. With 1 base removed from V and 4 bases from J, the gap between germline ends came to 13 bases.

This clonotype was detected a few times. J is TRBJ1-6 and V is TRBV5-1; D gene uncertain. The V end was cut by 4 bases, the J end by 0 bases, with 8 bases between. Germline lookup yields CDR1 SGHRS and CDR2 YFSETQ. CDR3 size: 15 residues. The CDR3 region is CASSPWSSYNSPLHF. CDR3 nucleotides: TGCGCCAGCAGCCCCTGGAGCTCCTATAATTCACCCCTCCACTTT. The full variable domain, with the rest looked up from reference TRBV5-1 and TRBJ1-6, is KAGVTQTPRYLIKTRGQQVTLSCSPISGHRSVSWYQQTPGQGLQFLFEYFSETQRNKGNFPGRFSGRQFSNSRSEMNVSTLELGDSALYLCASSPWSSYNSPLHFGNGTRLTVT.

This rearrangement joins TRBV20-1 to TRBJ1-6, with a possible D match to TRBD1 (5 bases). Trimming stripped 2 bases from V and 6 bases from J, with 5 bases between. This CDR3 region has 12 residues. Germline CDR1 reads DFQATT; CDR2 reads SNEGSKA (reference sequence). CDR3: CSARQGNSPLHF. The CDR3 coding sequence is TGCAGTGCTAGACAGGGTAATTCACCCCTCCACTTT.

This sequence joins TRBV20-1 and TRBJ1-3; no clear D. Trimming pared 5 bases from V and 0 bases from J, leaving 11 bases between. Germline V lookup: CDR1 DFQATT, CDR2 SNEGSKA (reference sequence). The CDR3 covers 14 residues. The CDR3 sequence: CSALSPNSGNTIYF. CDR3 DNA sequence: TGCAGTGCTCTATCGCCGAACTCTGGAAACACCATATATTTT.